Presented here are 27 T cell receptor beta chains from one specimen sequenced in a study of Graves' ophthalmopathy and Graves' hyperthyroidism (dated by TCRdb to between 2018 and 2020). These reads were obtained on an Illumina HiSeq 2000. For repertoire sequencing, the TCR beta CDR3 regions were amplified from RNA transcripts. A first-round RT-PCR used HTBI primers with the Qiagen OneStep RT-PCR kit, followed by a second-round multiplex PCR, size selection and purification. The public reads were reprocessed in TCRdb via fastp at Q25 and MiXCR, keeping in-frame beta chains. A single entry per CDR3 protein holds the most common genes and DNA from its merged rows. This sample has about 400,000 distinct CDR3 sequences in its table, and over 15% of those were observed once. Approximately 7% of the sample is taken by the ten largest. The sequenced sample consisted of peripheral blood. The receptors originated from a young woman with stable Graves' hyperthyroidism. Donor details come from another sample of the same person, matched by shared clones.

Many counts were recorded for this clonotype. V usage is TRBV19 and J usage is TRBJ1-5; no clear D. Germline CDR1 is LNHDA and CDR2 is SQIVND (reference sequence). V lost 6 bases to trimming and J lost 6 bases, with 18 bases between them. The CDR3 runs to 15 residues. CDR3 nucleotide sequence: TGTGCCAGTAGCACCAAGCCCGGCCGTGGTCAGCCCCAGCATTTT. Its protein product is CASSTKPGRGQPQHF.

This chain connects TRBV7-2 to TRBJ1-6; no clear D gene. Germline lookup yields CDR1 SGHTA and CDR2 FQGNSA. V lost 5 bases and J 0 bases, leaving 14 bases between the germline ends. The length of the CDR3 is 17 residues. For the CDR3, the DNA is TGTGCCAGCAGCCCAGCGGGAAGTAGCTCCTATAATTCACCCCTCCACTTT. Its translation: CASSPAGSSSYNSPLHF.

In its sample, this clonotype was seen many times. The chain links TRBV2 to TRBJ2-5; D is perhaps TRBD2 (5 bases). The V and J ends lost 6 bases and 5 bases respectively, with 16 bases between them. There are 14 residues in the CDR3. CDR1 SNHLY and CDR2 FYNNEI come from the germline V gene. The CDR3 DNA sequence: TGTGCCAGCAGGGAAACGGGGTGGACGGAGACCCAGTACTTC. Its protein is CASRETGWTETQYF.

This clonotype was observed a few times. The gene calls are TRBV7-2 and TRBJ2-2; weak D call: TRBD1 (6 bases). This CDR3 has 16 amino acids. V lost 0 bases and J lost 3, with 11 bases in between. Germline V lookup: CDR1 SGHTA, CDR2 FQGNSA. The CDR3 DNA follows: TGTGCCAGCAGCTTAGCCACAGGGTATGACACCGGGGAGCTGTTTTTT. Protein product: CASSLATGYDTGELFF.

This clonotype has more than one count but fewer than ten. The rearrangement links TRBV5-1 to TRBJ1-1; 7 bases are a match to TRBD1. Germline lookup yields CDR1 SGHRS and CDR2 YFSETQ. Unmatched junction bases numbered 8, after V lost 4 bases and J lost 2 bases. The CDR3 length is 15 residues. The CDR3 DNA is TGCGCCAGCAGCAGGCAACAGGGGCGCAACACTGAAGCTTTCTTT. Its translation: CASSRQQGRNTEAFF.

This rearrangement joins TRBV5-1 to TRBJ2-7; 9 nucleotides line up with TRBD1. V dropped 2 bases and J dropped 10; count of bases not matched to a gene: 10. Germline V gives CDR1 SGHRS, CDR2 YFSETQ. This CDR3 is 14 amino acids long. In nucleotides, the CDR3 is TGCGCCAGCAGCTTTAATTCCGGGACAGGGCGACAGTACTTC. As protein: CASSFNSGTGRQYF.

This clonotype occurred many times. V gene TRBV7-2 combines with J gene TRBJ1-2; TRBD1 matches at 7 bases. CDR3 length: 13 amino acids. Germline V lookup: CDR1 SGHTA, CDR2 FQGNSA. V dropped 5 bases and J dropped 4; count of bases not matched to a gene: 4. The CDR3 is CASSPQGGYGYTF. CDR3 bases: TGTGCCAGCAGCCCCCAGGGGGGCTATGGCTACACCTTC.

This clonotype showed up many times. The rearrangement uses TRBV6-1 and TRBJ2-2; TRBD1 might be the D (5 bases). This CDR3 has 13 residues. V dropped 7 bases and J dropped 0 bases, with 6 bases sitting between them. Germline V CDR1 and CDR2: MNHNS, SASEGT. This CDR3 reads CASKGPNTGELFF. CDR3 sequence (DNA): TGTGCCAGCAAGGGGCCGAACACCGGGGAGCTGTTTTTT.

Notes on this clonotype: A much larger clone lies a single base off, so this may be a read error. The conserved closing phenylalanine or tryptophan is absent in this CDR3, likely reflecting a read error. This sequence joins TRBV10-2 and TRBJ2-7; 7 bases align to TRBD1. Trimming took 7 bases from V and 4 from J; bases not matched to a gene: 4. The CDR3 is 12 amino acids. Germline V lookup: CDR1 WSHSY, CDR2 SAAADI. CDR3 sequence (DNA): TGCGCCAGCAAGGGGGCGCAATACGAGCAGTACTAC. This sequence encodes CASKGAQYEQYY.

This clonotype was recorded many times. The chain combines TRBV7-3 with TRBJ2-3; perhaps TRBD1 as D (5 bases). V was shortened by 5 bases and J by 6 bases, with 15 bases between the two germline ends. Germline V lookup: CDR1 SGHTA, CDR2 FQGTGA. The CDR3 contains 14 residues. The CDR3 loop is CASSPGQGWDTQYF. CDR3 coding DNA: TGTGCCAGCAGCCCCGGGCAGGGTTGGGATACGCAGTATTTT.

At least ten counts were recorded for this clonotype. The junction and the germline gene differ at one end; a read error may be behind it. The chain carries TRBV12-3 or TRBV12-4 and TRBJ2-7, with D perhaps matching TRBD1 (6 bases). This CDR3 region has 14 residues. DNA for the CDR3: TGTGCCAGCAGTTTAACGCCACAGGGCTACGAGCGGTACTTC. It specifies CASSLTPQGYERYF.

The chain links TRBV20-1 to TRBJ1-5; 9 positions agree with TRBD1. The CDR3 spans 14 residues. Per the germline V gene, CDR1 is DFQATT and CDR2 is SNEGSKA (reference sequence). J gave up 1 base and V 5 bases, and 3 bases lay outside the gene matches. The CDR3 loop is CSAEDRGSNQPQHF. The CDR3 DNA reads TGCAGTGCTGAAGACAGGGGGAGCAATCAGCCCCAGCATTTT.

This clonotype was detected ten times or more. The chain carries TRBV5-5 and TRBJ1-1; the match to TRBD1 covers 7 bases. Germline CDR1 and CDR2: SGHKS and YYEKEE (reference sequence). The trim removed 3 bases at V and 3 bases at J, leaving 5 bases unmatched. There are 14 residues in the CDR3. This chain's CDR3 is CASSSQTGDTEAFF. The CDR3, as DNA: TGTGCCAGCAGCTCTCAAACAGGGGACACTGAAGCTTTCTTT.

The sample holds many counts of this clonotype. The rearrangement uses TRBV2 and TRBJ1-1; D gene unclear. Trimming removed 2 bases at V and 0 bases at J, with 25 bases between. The germline gives CDR1 SNHLY, CDR2 FYNNEI. This CDR3 has 20 residues. This chain's CDR3 is CASSEKASKRTVRMNTEAFF. The DNA of the CDR3 is TGTGCCAGCAGTGAAAAGGCAAGCAAGCGGACGGTCCGCATGAACACTGAAGCTTTCTTT.

This clonotype was counted at least ten times. The rearrangement joins TRBV12-3 or TRBV12-4 to TRBJ1-1; possible D gene TRBD1, 6 bases. The CDR3 is 14 amino acids. V lost 1 base and J 4 bases, leaving 10 bases between the germline ends. The CDR3 spells CASSLDLGGTEAFF. The CDR3 DNA follows: TGTGCCAGCAGTTTAGACCTAGGGGGCACTGAAGCTTTCTTT.

This clonotype has just a few counts. V is TRBV5-1 and J is TRBJ2-7; TRBD1 matches at 9 bases. The CDR3 runs 15 residues. J lost 3 bases, V lost 4 bases, and 8 bases had no gene match. Germline V gene lookup returns CDR1 SGHRS and CDR2 YFSETQ. The DNA of the CDR3 is TGCGCCAGCAGCACCCGACAGGGGGGGGACTACGAGCAGTACTTC. Its translation is CASSTRQGGDYEQYF.

This clonotype was found many times. The chain has TRBV6-2 or TRBV6-3 and TRBJ2-5; D is unclear. Germline CDR1 and CDR2: MNHEY and SVGEGT. This CDR3 is built from 17 residues. Trimming removed 4 bases from V and 5 bases from J, with 23 bases in between. CDR3 DNA: TGTGCCAGCAGTTCTCGCCTTCAGAGAGGAAGCCGGGAGACCCAGTACTTC. Protein sequence: CASSSRLQRGSRETQYF.

This chain uses TRBV10-3 with TRBJ2-7; TRBD2 matches at 8 bases. The germline V gene encodes CDR1 ENHRY and CDR2 SYGVKD. J lost 5 bases, V lost 3 bases, and 12 bases had no gene match. CDR3 length: 16 amino acids. For the CDR3, the DNA is TGTGCCATCAGTGATATGAACGGGGGGGCCATGGACGAGCAGTACTTC. Amino acid sequence: CAISDMNGGAMDEQYF.

This chain joins TRBV24-1 and TRBJ1-1, with no clear D. The CDR3 contains 13 residues. From germline, CDR1 is KGHDR and CDR2 SFDVKD. V lost 4 bases, J lost 2 bases, and 7 bases lay in between. The CDR3 nucleotides read TGTGCCACCAGTGACAGTTTCAACACTGAAGCTTTCTTT. Translated, it gives CATSDSFNTEAFF.

This clonotype occurred many times. The genes are TRBV6-5 and TRBJ1-2; D is undetermined. V lost 4 bases, J lost 8 bases, and 14 bases lay in between. The CDR3 runs to 13 residues. The V gene's germline CDR1 is MNHEY and CDR2 SVGAGI. The CDR3 DNA reads TGTGCCAGCAGTTCACCGGGAACGAAGGGCTACACCTTC. This encodes CASSSPGTKGYTF.

The chain links TRBV19 to TRBJ1-5; D is uncertain. Germline CDR1 and CDR2: LNHDA and SQIVND (reference sequence). The ends were cut back, 3 bases at V and 3 bases at J, with 12 bases in the middle. The CDR3 runs to 15 residues. The CDR3 coding sequence is TGTGCCAGTAGTATCCGGGATCTCTCCAATCAGCCCCAGCATTTT. Amino acids: CASSIRDLSNQPQHF.

This clonotype showed up many times. This chain connects TRBV6-2 or TRBV6-3 to TRBJ2-7; TRBD2 agrees at 11 bases. With 4 bases clipped from V and 4 bases from J, the junction kept 12 bases outside the gene matches. The CDR3 runs to 17 residues. Germline values: CDR1 MNHEY, CDR2 SVGEGT. CDR3 sequence: CASSSSLAGGIGYEQYF. The CDR3 region has the DNA TGTGCCAGCAGTTCCTCCTTAGCGGGGGGGATCGGGTACGAGCAGTACTTC.

On this clonotype itself: Possible read error: a much larger clone is one base away. The J gene is TRBJ1-2, the V gene TRBV24-1; 9 bases agree with TRBD1. Trimming took 2 bases from V and 3 from J; bases not matched to a gene: 9. CDR1 is KGHDR and CDR2 is SFDVKD in the germline V gene. The CDR3 sequence is 17 residues long. The CDR3, as DNA: TGTGCCACCAGTGATTCCTCTACAGGGGGCTGGGACTATGGCTACACCTTC. As protein: CATSDSSTGGWDYGYTF.

In its sample, this clonotype was seen a few times. The chain uses TRBV15 and TRBJ2-2; D remains unclear. The V end lost 0 bases, the J end lost 1 base, and 6 bases lay between the germline ends. Germline values: CDR1 LNHNV, CDR2 YYDKDF (reference sequence). The CDR3 extends over 15 amino acids. The CDR3 region is CATSRDRMNTGELFF. In DNA, the CDR3 is TGTGCCACCAGCAGAGACCGAATGAACACCGGGGAGCTGTTTTTT.

A note on this clonotype: One base away lies a much larger clone, so this may be a sequencing read error. This chain joins TRBV4-2 and TRBJ2-7, with 10 bases identical to TRBD2. The germline V gene has CDR1 LGHNA and CDR2 YNFKEQ. The CDR3 loop spans 13 amino acids. The CDR3 here is CVSRLAGASEQYF. The DNA for the CDR3 is TGTGTCAGCCGGCTAGCGGGGGCCAGCGAGCAGTACTTC.

This clonotype was counted many times. This chain links TRBV6-1 with TRBJ1-5, with no clear D. From germline, CDR1 is MNHNS and CDR2 SASEGT. The CDR3 spans 11 residues. Trimming took 1 base from V and 9 from J, leaving 4 bases between them. The CDR3 DNA follows: TGTGCCAGCAGTGAAGAACGGCCCCAGCATTTT. It specifies CASSEERPQHF.

For this clonotype: The CDR3 end shows no conserved phenylalanine or tryptophan, and so a read error is likely. No DNA is shown, since the ends of the CDR3 on it are uncertain; the CDR3 is the one TCRdb lists. The CDR3 here is CARGSAGAIGTGELCL. This rearrangement joins TRBV19 to TRBJ2-2; the D call TRBD1 from the table was never checked on the DNA. The germline CDR1 and CDR2 sequences are LNHDA and SQIVND (reference sequence). The CDR3 is 16 amino acids long, termini counted.